A selection of T cell receptor beta chains follows, all from one sample in a study of identical twins. One entry per CDR3 protein results from TCRdb running MiXCR on the 5' RACE reads. The data show some 690,000 distinct CDR3 sequences, 20% to 25% seen once. The same specimen was also included in a second study, on T cells expressing NK-cell markers.

Material for sequencing was PBMCs. The receptor set was obtained from a woman under 30 in good health. Each CDR3 is given with its conserved first and last residue. The D gene is left open where the match is weak. A clone size is listed for some rows: how often the clone was seen (once, few, many), or a class if it is expanded.

clone size: -
D gene: -
V gene: TRBV2
J gene: TRBJ2-1
CDR3 protein: CASNWGSHNEQFF
CDR3 DNA: TGTGCCAGCAATTGGGGCTCCCACAATGAGCAGTTCTTC

clone size: few
D gene: TRBD1
V gene: TRBV29-1
J gene: TRBJ1-2
CDR3 protein: CSVAGQINYGYTF
CDR3 DNA: TGCAGCGTTGCGGGACAGATTAACTATGGCTACACCTTC

clone size: few
D gene: -
V gene: TRBV29-1
J gene: TRBJ2-5
CDR3 protein: CSVEDRAAQETQYF
CDR3 DNA: TGCAGCGTTGAAGATCGGGCAGCCCAAGAGACCCAGTACTTC

clone size: -
D gene: -
V gene: TRBV18
J gene: TRBJ2-1
CDR3 protein: CASSGGINEQFF
CDR3 DNA: TGTGCCAGCTCCGGGGGAATCAATGAGCAGTTCTTC

clone size: once
D gene: TRBD2
V gene: TRBV20-1
J gene: TRBJ2-1
CDR3 protein: CSAPGGLGEQFF
CDR3 DNA: TGCAGTGCCCCGGGGGGGCTCGGTGAGCAGTTCTTC

clone size: many
D gene: -
V gene: TRBV25-1
J gene: TRBJ2-7
CDR3 protein: CASSGGGTYEQYF
CDR3 DNA: TGTGCCAGCAGTGGGGGCGGGACCTACGAGCAGTACTTC

clone size: -
D gene: -
V gene: TRBV5-1
J gene: TRBJ2-7
CDR3 protein: CASSPGFTTLSYEQYF
CDR3 DNA: TGCGCCAGCAGCCCAGGATTTACGACGCTTTCCTACGAGCAGTACTTC

clone size: many
D gene: -
V gene: TRBV12-3/TRBV12-4
J gene: TRBJ1-4
CDR3 protein: CASSRRLTNEKLFF
CDR3 DNA: TGTGCCAGCAGTAGACGCCTGACTAATGAAAAACTGTTTTTT

clone size: -
D gene: -
V gene: TRBV12-3/TRBV12-4
J gene: TRBJ2-3
CDR3 protein: CAFSLQRLSDPSTDTQYF
CDR3 DNA: TGTGCCTTCAGTTTGCAGCGACTATCGGATCCTAGCACAGATACGCAGTATTTT

clone size: once
D gene: -
V gene: TRBV9
J gene: TRBJ2-2
CDR3 protein: CASSVLRDTGELFF
CDR3 DNA: TGTGCCAGCAGCGTACTCAGGGACACCGGGGAGCTGTTTTTT

clone size: -
D gene: -
V gene: TRBV4-3
J gene: TRBJ2-2
CDR3 protein: CASSQDQRYTGELFF
CDR3 DNA: TGCGCCAGCAGCCAAGACCAGCGATACACCGGGGAGCTGTTTTTT

clone size: -
D gene: -
V gene: TRBV7-2
J gene: TRBJ2-7
CDR3 protein: CASSYAGPSYEQYF
CDR3 DNA: TGTGCCAGCAGCTACGCGGGACCATCGTACGAGCAGTACTTC

clone size: few
D gene: -
V gene: TRBV20-1
J gene: TRBJ1-1
CDR3 protein: CSARVASYLNTEAFF
CDR3 DNA: TGCAGTGCTAGAGTTGCCAGCTACCTGAACACTGAAGCTTTCTTT

clone size: -
D gene: -
V gene: TRBV14
J gene: TRBJ2-6
CDR3 protein: CASSPWEGRLSGANVLTF
CDR3 DNA: TGTGCCAGCAGCCCCTGGGAAGGCCGACTCTCTGGGGCCAACGTCCTGACTTTC

clone size: once
D gene: TRBD2
V gene: TRBV5-6
J gene: TRBJ2-7
CDR3 protein: CASSPGGSVYEQYF
CDR3 DNA: TGTGCCAGCAGCCCCGGGGGGAGTGTCTACGAGCAGTACTTC

clone size: -
D gene: TRBD2
V gene: TRBV12-3/TRBV12-4
J gene: TRBJ2-2
CDR3 protein: CASSFGGSKTGELFF
CDR3 DNA: TGTGCCAGCAGTTTTGGCGGGAGTAAAACCGGGGAGCTGTTTTTT

clone size: -
D gene: -
V gene: TRBV12-3/TRBV12-4
J gene: TRBJ2-2
CDR3 protein: CASSLGEIEGELFF
CDR3 DNA: TGTGCCAGCAGCCTGGGGGAGATTGAGGGGGAGCTGTTTTTT

clone size: -
D gene: -
V gene: TRBV12-3/TRBV12-4
J gene: TRBJ1-1
CDR3 protein: CASSLGGPGRAFF
CDR3 DNA: TGTGCCAGCAGCCTGGGGGGGCCCGGGCGAGCTTTCTTT

clone size: few
D gene: TRBD2
V gene: TRBV7-2
J gene: TRBJ2-7
CDR3 protein: CASSSGLAGVKEDF
CDR3 DNA: TGTGCCAGCAGCTCGGGACTAGCGGGAGTAAAGGAGGACTTC

clone size: -
D gene: -
V gene: TRBV27
J gene: TRBJ2-7
CDR3 protein: CASSPSERASYEQYF
CDR3 DNA: TGTGCCAGCAGTCCCTCAGAGCGGGCATCCTACGAGCAGTACTTC

clone size: -
D gene: TRBD2
V gene: TRBV5-5
J gene: TRBJ2-1
CDR3 protein: CASSRGLAGVYNEQFF
CDR3 DNA: TGTGCCAGCAGCCGGGGGCTAGCGGGAGTCTACAATGAGCAGTTCTTC

clone size: -
D gene: -
V gene: TRBV12-3/TRBV12-4
J gene: TRBJ2-3
CDR3 protein: CASSWEGGDTQYF
CDR3 DNA: TGTGCCAGCAGTTGGGAGGGGGGAGATACGCAGTATTTT

clone size: -
D gene: -
V gene: TRBV5-5
J gene: TRBJ2-3
CDR3 protein: CASSLSLRGDTQYF
CDR3 DNA: TGTGCCAGCAGCTTGTCGCTGCGGGGAGATACGCAGTATTTT

clone size: many
D gene: TRBD2
V gene: TRBV12-3/TRBV12-4
J gene: TRBJ2-1
CDR3 protein: CASSFASSGYNEQFF
CDR3 DNA: TGTGCCAGCAGTTTCGCGTCTAGCGGGTACAATGAGCAGTTCTTC

clone size: -
D gene: TRBD2
V gene: TRBV5-1
J gene: TRBJ2-7
CDR3 protein: CASSFTGTSGYEQYF
CDR3 DNA: TGCGCCAGCAGCTTCACCGGGACTAGCGGTTACGAGCAGTACTTC

clone size: few
D gene: -
V gene: TRBV2
J gene: TRBJ1-2
CDR3 protein: CASSELFGDGLPDYGYTF
CDR3 DNA: TGTGCCAGCAGTGAGTTGTTCGGAGACGGGCTCCCAGACTATGGCTACACCTTC

clone size: -
D gene: -
V gene: TRBV7-9
J gene: TRBJ1-1
CDR3 protein: CATVGFVETEAFF
CDR3 DNA: TGTGCCACTGTGGGGTTTGTTGAGACTGAAGCTTTCTTT

clone size: -
D gene: TRBD1
V gene: TRBV12-3/TRBV12-4
J gene: TRBJ1-1
CDR3 protein: CASSAGGPTEAFF
CDR3 DNA: TGTGCCAGCAGCGCAGGGGGCCCCACTGAAGCTTTCTTT

clone size: many
D gene: -
V gene: TRBV7-2
J gene: TRBJ1-5
CDR3 protein: CASSLNSNQPQHF
CDR3 DNA: TGTGCCAGCAGCTTAAATAGCAATCAGCCCCAGCATTTT

clone size: few
D gene: -
V gene: TRBV12-3/TRBV12-4
J gene: TRBJ2-4
CDR3 protein: CASSLGGTKNIQYF
CDR3 DNA: TGTGCCAGCAGTTTAGGGGGGACCAAAAACATTCAGTACTTC

clone size: -
D gene: TRBD1
V gene: TRBV10-3
J gene: TRBJ2-3
CDR3 protein: CAISDPTGLTDTQYF
CDR3 DNA: TGTGCCATCAGTGACCCGACAGGGCTCACAGATACGCAGTATTTT

clone size: few
D gene: TRBD1
V gene: TRBV7-9
J gene: TRBJ2-3
CDR3 protein: CASSTPSGQGSDTQYF
CDR3 DNA: TGTGCCAGCAGCACCCCTTCAGGACAGGGCTCAGATACGCAGTATTTT